This is a list of T cell receptor beta chains from one sample in a study of human T cells and chemical hapten exposure. TCRdb independently ran MiXCR on the RACE reads; one entry per CDR3 protein. The sample has over 95,000 distinct CDR3 sequences, roughly 12% seen once. Source: whole blood, taken in connection with sensitization to the hapten diphenylcyclopropenone (DPC). Receptors originate from a woman in her forties with alopecia areata. Some clones in this sample may be carry-over from other donors' samples. Both conserved end residues are part of each CDR3. The order of the fields is V gene, J gene, clone size, D gene, CDR3 protein, CDR3 DNA. D genes are given only for firm matches. A row's size may be missing; if present it is once, few, many or a size class.

TRBV6-6	TRBJ1-5	many	TRBD1	CASSYDRGGNQPQHF	TGTGCCAGCAGTTACGACAGGGGTGGCAATCAGCCCCAGCATTTT
TRBV29-1	TRBJ2-5	NA	NA	CSVEDRNKETQYF	TGCAGCGTTGAAGACCGTAATAAAGAGACCCAGTACTTC
TRBV18	TRBJ2-1	NA	TRBD2	CASSPAGTSGTHSYNEQFF	TGTGCCAGCTCACCTGCCGGGACTAGCGGGACCCACTCCTACAATGAGCAGTTCTTC
TRBV4-1	TRBJ2-7	NA	TRBD2	CASSQAPSGLAGIYEQYF	TGCGCCAGCAGCCAAGCCCCAAGCGGGCTAGCGGGCATCTACGAGCAGTACTTC
TRBV12-3/TRBV12-4	TRBJ2-5	many	NA	CASSLGQALRTQYF	TGTGCCAGCAGTTTAGGACAGGCCCTCAGGACCCAGTACTTC
TRBV28	TRBJ1-5	many	TRBD1	CASSSTGDRQPQHF	TGTGCCAGCAGTTCCACAGGGGACCGGCAGCCCCAGCATTTT
TRBV6-2/TRBV6-3	TRBJ2-1	few	TRBD2	CASSYSTSGSGEQFF	TGTGCCAGCAGTTACTCGACTAGCGGGAGCGGCGAGCAGTTCTTC
TRBV4-3	TRBJ1-2	NA	NA	CASSQDSLGGLIYGYTF	TGCGCCAGCAGCCAAGATTCGCTGGGGGGCCTGATTTATGGCTACACCTTC
TRBV6-5	TRBJ2-2	few	NA	CASSYAAATGELFF	TGTGCCAGCAGTTACGCGGCCGCTACCGGGGAGCTGTTTTTT
TRBV7-8	TRBJ2-7	NA	NA	CASRPAETSYEQYF	TGTGCCAGCAGACCCGCGGAGACCTCCTACGAGCAGTACTTC
TRBV3-1	TRBJ1-5	few	NA	CASSQRGGQPQHF	TGTGCCAGCAGCCAAAGGGGTGGACAGCCCCAGCATTTT
TRBV19	TRBJ2-7	few	TRBD2	CASKGTSGTNEQYF	TGTGCCAGTAAGGGGACTAGCGGTACTAACGAGCAGTACTTC
TRBV6-2/TRBV6-3	TRBJ2-5	NA	NA	CASSSGTAGSQYF	TGTGCCAGCAGCTCCGGGACCGCCGGGTCCCAGTACTTC
TRBV29-1	TRBJ1-2	NA	NA	CSVGDSRNYGYTF	TGCAGCGTTGGAGACTCTCGAAACTATGGCTACACCTTC
TRBV12-3/TRBV12-4	TRBJ2-5	NA	NA	CASSLARLATETQYF	TGTGCCAGCAGTTTAGCGCGGCTAGCTACGGAGACCCAGTACTTC
TRBV5-1	TRBJ2-3	NA	TRBD2	CASSHGTSETDTQYF	TGCGCCAGCAGCCACGGGACTAGCGAGACAGATACGCAGTATTTT
TRBV20-1	TRBJ1-5	many	NA	CSARDRDAHQPQHF	TGCAGTGCTAGAGACAGGGACGCCCATCAGCCCCAGCATTTT
TRBV4-3	TRBJ1-4	many	NA	CASSLWKGRDEKLFF	TGCGCCAGCAGCCTGTGGAAGGGGAGAGATGAAAAACTGTTTTTT
TRBV29-1	TRBJ2-1	few	TRBD2	CSTFGTSGRIYNEQFF	TGCAGTACATTCGGGACTAGCGGGAGGATCTACAATGAGCAGTTCTTC
TRBV29-1	TRBJ2-2	NA	TRBD2	CSVKAGETGELFF	TGCAGCGTCAAAGCGGGAGAGACCGGGGAGCTGTTTTTT
TRBV3-1	TRBJ2-3	NA	NA	CASSQAGEPTDTQYF	TGTGCCAGCAGCCAAGCGGGAGAGCCCACAGATACGCAGTATTTT
TRBV30	TRBJ2-3	few	NA	CAWSGRTSTDTQYF	TGTGCCTGGAGCGGCCGGACCAGCACAGATACGCAGTATTTT
TRBV27	TRBJ2-7	few	NA	CASSNRVEGEQYF	TGTGCCAGCAGTAACCGGGTCGAAGGCGAGCAGTACTTC
TRBV3-1	TRBJ1-6	NA	NA	CASSQDTSSYNSPLHF	TGTGCCAGCAGCCAAGACACGAGCTCCTATAATTCACCCCTCCACTTT
TRBV4-1	TRBJ1-1	many	NA	CASSSMGVGNTEAFF	TGCGCCAGCAGCTCCATGGGGGTGGGGAACACTGAAGCTTTCTTT
TRBV29-1	TRBJ1-2	many	NA	CSVDRNSRVSYGYTF	TGCAGCGTTGATCGGAACAGCCGAGTCTCCTATGGCTACACCTTC
TRBV9	TRBJ2-3	few	NA	CASSPPYPRTDTQYF	TGTGCCAGCAGCCCCCCCTACCCACGCACAGATACGCAGTATTTT
TRBV7-3	TRBJ2-7	few	NA	CASSRQGGAYEQYF	TGTGCCAGCAGCAGACAGGGAGGCGCCTACGAGCAGTACTTC
TRBV19	TRBJ2-1	few	TRBD2	CASSIQSGGGYNEQFF	TGTGCCAGTAGTATACAGTCGGGAGGTGGTTACAATGAGCAGTTCTTC
TRBV28	TRBJ2-7	NA	TRBD2	CASSFPFTSRGTSGSYEQYF	TGTGCCAGCAGCTTCCCGTTCACCAGCCGCGGGACTAGCGGGAGCTACGAGCAGTACTTC
TRBV7-9	TRBJ2-1	many	NA	CASSPPNEQFF	TGTGCCAGCAGTCCGCCGAATGAGCAGTTCTTC
TRBV18	TRBJ1-5	many	NA	CASSPGGSNQPQHF	TGTGCCAGCTCACCCGGGGGGAGCAATCAGCCCCAGCATTTT
TRBV18	TRBJ2-1	few	NA	CASSPNAGSSSYNEQFF	TGTGCCAGCTCACCAAACGCAGGGTCAAGCTCCTACAATGAGCAGTTCTTC
TRBV7-2	TRBJ2-2	few	NA	CASSTGPTGELFF	TGTGCCAGCAGTACTGGACCGACCGGGGAGCTGTTTTTT
TRBV11-2	TRBJ1-2	many	NA	CASSRIDGYTF	TGTGCCAGCAGCCGAATTGATGGCTACACCTTC
TRBV7-2	TRBJ2-3	NA	NA	CASNLKGTDTQYF	TGTGCCAGCAACCTCAAGGGCACAGATACGCAGTATTTT
TRBV18	TRBJ2-3	NA	NA	CASSPPRPDTQYF	TGTGCCAGCTCACCACCACGTCCCGATACGCAGTATTTT
TRBV7-2	TRBJ2-1	NA	TRBD2	CASSDGLGINEQFF	TGTGCCAGCAGCGATGGACTAGGGATCAATGAGCAGTTCTTC
TRBV10-3	TRBJ1-1	NA	NA	CAISESRPVAFF	TGTGCCATCAGTGAGTCAAGACCGGTTGCTTTCTTT
TRBV10-3	TRBJ1-2	NA	NA	CAISEKHGTAPGNYGYTF	TGTGCCATCAGTGAGAAACATGGGACCGCCCCAGGGAACTATGGCTACACCTTC
TRBV20-1	TRBJ2-1	many	TRBD1	CSASRGRDYNEQFF	TGCAGTGCCTCAAGGGGGCGAGACTACAATGAGCAGTTCTTC
TRBV18	TRBJ2-2	NA	TRBD2	CASSPSGRDTGELFF	TGTGCCAGCTCACCTAGCGGGAGAGACACCGGGGAGCTGTTTTTT
TRBV5-1	TRBJ2-5	NA	NA	CASRLQETQYF	TGCGCCAGCCGCCTCCAAGAGACCCAGTACTTC
TRBV28	TRBJ2-7	few	TRBD2	CASSLTSGRAEQYF	TGTGCCAGCAGTTTAACTAGCGGGAGGGCCGAGCAGTACTTC
TRBV7-9	TRBJ2-5	many	TRBD1	CASSQDRVETQYF	TGTGCCAGCAGCCAGGACAGGGTGGAGACCCAGTACTTC
TRBV6-2/TRBV6-3	TRBJ2-4	few	NA	CASSYPPGIQNIQYF	TGTGCCAGCAGTTACCCCCCGGGGATCCAAAACATTCAGTACTTC
TRBV7-9	TRBJ2-7	NA	NA	CASSRSDTSYEQYF	TGTGCCAGCAGCCGTTCGGACACGTCCTACGAGCAGTACTTC
TRBV28	TRBJ2-7	NA	TRBD1	CASSPGQGWVEQYF	TGTGCCAGCAGCCCGGGACAGGGGTGGGTCGAGCAGTACTTC
TRBV30	TRBJ2-3	NA	TRBD1	CAWRSRGQGTDTQYF	TGTGCCTGGAGGTCCCGGGGACAGGGCACAGATACGCAGTATTTT
TRBV7-2	TRBJ2-5	NA	TRBD1	CASSQDRGWETQYF	TGTGCCAGCAGCCAGGACAGGGGATGGGAGACCCAGTACTTC
TRBV4-2	TRBJ1-5	few	NA	CASSSQEPNQPQHF	TGTGCCAGCAGCTCACAGGAACCCAATCAGCCCCAGCATTTT
TRBV7-9	TRBJ2-1	NA	TRBD2	CASSLGTSGGTYNEQFF	TGTGCCAGCAGCTTGGGGACTAGCGGAGGAACCTACAATGAGCAGTTCTTC